This entry features one TCR beta chain sequence. Antigen: not known. The PCR contained 60 Vbeta and 13 Jbeta primers. TCRdb's table, derived via immunoSEQ multiplex PCR, lists solely in-frame clones and lacks some. The sample lists tens of thousands of clones, 75% to 85% seen once, with 1.5% to 2% in the top ten. These data originate in a study of cytomegalovirus exposure and HLA in healthy donors. Study-wide points: CMV serostatus was the only immune exposure information that was available. A later analysis, which compared TCR beta chains of equal frequency, found the HLA-associated ones more clonally expanded. It was reported in a later analysis that an Asian-associated ancestry cluster showed fewer N-insertions than the approximately 700-donor mean. TCR association rates varied by HLA locus in a later analysis, with DRB1 highest and HLA-C lowest.

Losses at the gene ends were 6 bases for V and 0 bases for J; bases not matched to a gene: 4. Germline loops: CDR1 SGHNT, CDR2 YYREEE (reference sequence). CDR3 length equals 15 residues. The source material was PBMCs. The V gene is TRBV5-4, the J gene TRBJ2-3; TRBD2 agrees at 10 bases. This receptor was obtained from a human donor in good health. CDR3 DNA sequence: TGTGCCAGCATCAGTAGCGGGGGGAGCACAGATACGCAGTATTTT. This codes for CASISSGGSTDTQYF.